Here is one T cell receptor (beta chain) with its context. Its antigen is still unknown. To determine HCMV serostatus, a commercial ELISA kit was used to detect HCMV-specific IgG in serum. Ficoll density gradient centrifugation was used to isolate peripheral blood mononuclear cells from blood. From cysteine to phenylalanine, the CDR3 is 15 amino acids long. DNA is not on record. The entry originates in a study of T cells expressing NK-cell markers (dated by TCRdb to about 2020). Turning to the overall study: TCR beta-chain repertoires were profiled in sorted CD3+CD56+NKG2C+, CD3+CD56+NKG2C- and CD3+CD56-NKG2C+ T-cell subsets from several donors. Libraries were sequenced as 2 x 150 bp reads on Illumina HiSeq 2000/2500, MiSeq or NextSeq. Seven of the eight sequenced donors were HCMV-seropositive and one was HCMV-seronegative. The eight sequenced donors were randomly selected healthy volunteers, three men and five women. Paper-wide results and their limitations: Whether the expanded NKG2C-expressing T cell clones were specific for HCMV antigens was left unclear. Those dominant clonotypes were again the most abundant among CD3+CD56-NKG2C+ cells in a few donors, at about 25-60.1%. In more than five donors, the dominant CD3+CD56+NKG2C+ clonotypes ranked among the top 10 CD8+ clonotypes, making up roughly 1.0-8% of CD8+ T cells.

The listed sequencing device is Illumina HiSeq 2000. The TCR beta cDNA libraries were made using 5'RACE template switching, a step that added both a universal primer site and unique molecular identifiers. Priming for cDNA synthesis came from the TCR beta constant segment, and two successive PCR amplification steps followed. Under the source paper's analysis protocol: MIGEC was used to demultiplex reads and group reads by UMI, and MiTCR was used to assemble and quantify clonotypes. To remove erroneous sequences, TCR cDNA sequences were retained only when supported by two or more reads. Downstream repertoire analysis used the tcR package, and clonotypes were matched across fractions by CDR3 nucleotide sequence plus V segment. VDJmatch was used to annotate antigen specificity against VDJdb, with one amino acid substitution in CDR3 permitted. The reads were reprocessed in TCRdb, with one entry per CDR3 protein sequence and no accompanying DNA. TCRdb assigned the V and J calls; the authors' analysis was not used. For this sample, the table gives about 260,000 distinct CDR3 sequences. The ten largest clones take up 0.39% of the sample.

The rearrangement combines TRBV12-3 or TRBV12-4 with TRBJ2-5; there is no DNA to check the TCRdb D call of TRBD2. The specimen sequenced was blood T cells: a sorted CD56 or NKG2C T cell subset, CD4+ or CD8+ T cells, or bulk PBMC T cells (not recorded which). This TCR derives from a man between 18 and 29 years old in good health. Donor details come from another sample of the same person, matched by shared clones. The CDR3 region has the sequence CASSRSGERQETQYF.